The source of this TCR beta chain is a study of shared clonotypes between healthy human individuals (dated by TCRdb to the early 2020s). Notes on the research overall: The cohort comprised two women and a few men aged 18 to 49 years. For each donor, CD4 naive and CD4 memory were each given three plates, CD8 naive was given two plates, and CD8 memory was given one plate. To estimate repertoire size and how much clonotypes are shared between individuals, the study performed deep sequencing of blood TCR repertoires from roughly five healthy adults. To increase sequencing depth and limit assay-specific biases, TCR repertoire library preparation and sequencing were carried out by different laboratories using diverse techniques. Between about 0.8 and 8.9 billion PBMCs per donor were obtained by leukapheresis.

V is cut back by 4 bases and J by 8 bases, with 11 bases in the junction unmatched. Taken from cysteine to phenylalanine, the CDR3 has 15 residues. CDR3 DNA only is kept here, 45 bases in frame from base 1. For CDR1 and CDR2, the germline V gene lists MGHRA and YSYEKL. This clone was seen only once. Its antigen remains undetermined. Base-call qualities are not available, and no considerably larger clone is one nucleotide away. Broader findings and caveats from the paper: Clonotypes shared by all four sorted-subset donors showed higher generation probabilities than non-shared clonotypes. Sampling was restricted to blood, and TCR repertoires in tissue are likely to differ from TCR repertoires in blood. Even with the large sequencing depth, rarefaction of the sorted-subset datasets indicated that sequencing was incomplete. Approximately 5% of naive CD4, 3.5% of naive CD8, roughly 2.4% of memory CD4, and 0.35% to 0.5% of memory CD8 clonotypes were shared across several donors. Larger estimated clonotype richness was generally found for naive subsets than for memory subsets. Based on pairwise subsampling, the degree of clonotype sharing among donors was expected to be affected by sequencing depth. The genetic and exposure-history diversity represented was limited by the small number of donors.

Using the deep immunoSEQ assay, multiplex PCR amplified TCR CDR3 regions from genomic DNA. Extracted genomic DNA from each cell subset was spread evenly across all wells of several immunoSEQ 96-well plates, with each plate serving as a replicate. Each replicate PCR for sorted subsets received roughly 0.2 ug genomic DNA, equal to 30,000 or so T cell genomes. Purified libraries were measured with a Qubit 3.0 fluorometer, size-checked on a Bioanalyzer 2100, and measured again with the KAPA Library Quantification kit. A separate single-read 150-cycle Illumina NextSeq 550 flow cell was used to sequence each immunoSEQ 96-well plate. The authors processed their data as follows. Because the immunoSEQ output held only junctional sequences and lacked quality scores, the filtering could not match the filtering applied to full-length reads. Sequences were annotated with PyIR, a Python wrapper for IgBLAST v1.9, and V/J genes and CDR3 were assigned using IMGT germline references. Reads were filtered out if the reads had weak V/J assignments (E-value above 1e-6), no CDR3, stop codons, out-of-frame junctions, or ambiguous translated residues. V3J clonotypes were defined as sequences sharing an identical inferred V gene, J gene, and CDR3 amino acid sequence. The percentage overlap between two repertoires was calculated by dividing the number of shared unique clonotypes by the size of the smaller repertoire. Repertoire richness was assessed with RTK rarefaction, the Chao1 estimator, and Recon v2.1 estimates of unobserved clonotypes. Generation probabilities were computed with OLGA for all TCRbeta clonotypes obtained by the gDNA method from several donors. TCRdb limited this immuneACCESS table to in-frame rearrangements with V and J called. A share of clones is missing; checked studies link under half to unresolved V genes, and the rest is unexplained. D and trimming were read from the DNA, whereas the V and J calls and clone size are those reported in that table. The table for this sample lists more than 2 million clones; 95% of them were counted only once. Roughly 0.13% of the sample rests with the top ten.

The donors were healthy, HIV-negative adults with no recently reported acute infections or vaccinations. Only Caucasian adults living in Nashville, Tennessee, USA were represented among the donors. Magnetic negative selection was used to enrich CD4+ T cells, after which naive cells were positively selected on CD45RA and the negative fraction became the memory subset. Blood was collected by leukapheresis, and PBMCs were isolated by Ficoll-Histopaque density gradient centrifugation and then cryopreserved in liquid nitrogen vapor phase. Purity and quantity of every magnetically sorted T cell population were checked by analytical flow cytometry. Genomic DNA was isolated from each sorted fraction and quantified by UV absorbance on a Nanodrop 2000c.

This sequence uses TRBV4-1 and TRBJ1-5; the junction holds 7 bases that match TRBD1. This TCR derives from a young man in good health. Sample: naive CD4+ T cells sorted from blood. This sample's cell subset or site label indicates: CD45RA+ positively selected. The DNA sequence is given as TGCGCCAGCAGCCGAGCAGGGGGGGTCCTCGAGCCCCAGCATTTT. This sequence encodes CASSRAGGVLEPQHF.